The TCR beta chain described here comes from a study of cytomegalovirus exposure and HLA in healthy donors. The study ran its PCR with 60 Vbeta and 13 Jbeta primers. The assay was immunoSEQ multiplex PCR, and TCRdb's table has in-frame clones only and misses some. The table records some 150,000 clones, around 84% of them present only once. Germline V gives CDR1 MDHEN, CDR2 SYDVKM. The CDR3 sequence is 16 residues long. V lost 2 bases and J lost 3; bases outside the gene matches: 4. The sequence was obtained from a middle-aged man in good health and CMV-seropositive. The specimen sequenced was PBMCs. The J gene is TRBJ1-2, the V gene TRBV28; 12 nucleotides align to TRBD1. Here the CDR3 DNA reads TGTGCCAGCAGTTTACGGGGGACAGGGGGCGACTATGGCTACACCTTC. As protein: CASSLRGTGGDYGYTF.